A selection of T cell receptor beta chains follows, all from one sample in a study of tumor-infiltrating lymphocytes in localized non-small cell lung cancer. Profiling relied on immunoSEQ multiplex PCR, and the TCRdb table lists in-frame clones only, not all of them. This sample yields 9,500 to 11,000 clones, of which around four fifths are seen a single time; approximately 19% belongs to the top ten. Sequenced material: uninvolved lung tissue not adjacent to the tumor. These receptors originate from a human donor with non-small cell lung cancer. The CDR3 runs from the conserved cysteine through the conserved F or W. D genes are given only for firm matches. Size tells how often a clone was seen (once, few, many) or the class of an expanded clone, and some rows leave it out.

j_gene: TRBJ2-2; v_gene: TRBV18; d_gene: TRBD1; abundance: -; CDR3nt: TGTGCCAGCTCACTGCAAAGGGGGCACACCGGGGAGCTGTTTTTT; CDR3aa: CASSLQRGHTGELFF
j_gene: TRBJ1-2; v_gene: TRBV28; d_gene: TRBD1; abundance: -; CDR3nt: TGTGCCAGCAGCACAGGGGGCGGTGGCTATGGCTACACCTTC; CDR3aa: CASSTGGGGYGYTF
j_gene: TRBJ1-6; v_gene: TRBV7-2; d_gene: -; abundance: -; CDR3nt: TGTGCCAGCAGCTTTGGAGGGTTTAAGGGTTCACCCCTCCACTTT; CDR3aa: CASSFGGFKGSPLHF
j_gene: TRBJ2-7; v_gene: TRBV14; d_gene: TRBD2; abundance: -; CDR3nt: TGTGCCAGCAGCCAAGTGGCTAGCGGGGTTTTGGACGAGCAGTACTTC; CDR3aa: CASSQVASGVLDEQYF
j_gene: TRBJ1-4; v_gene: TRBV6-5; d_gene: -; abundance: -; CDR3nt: TGTGCCAGCAGATCCGAGGGGTGGTCTAATGAAAAACTGTTTTTT; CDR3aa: CASRSEGWSNEKLFF
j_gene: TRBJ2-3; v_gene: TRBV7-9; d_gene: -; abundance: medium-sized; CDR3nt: TGTGCCAGCAGAGCGCCGGGGGCAACCACAGATACGCAGTATTTT; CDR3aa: CASRAPGATTDTQYF
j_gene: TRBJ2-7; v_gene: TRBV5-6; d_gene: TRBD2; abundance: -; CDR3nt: TGTGCCAGCAGCTTGGCCGGGACTAGCGGTTACGAGCAGTACTTC; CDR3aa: CASSLAGTSGYEQYF
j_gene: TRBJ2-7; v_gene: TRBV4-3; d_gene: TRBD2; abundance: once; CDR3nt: TGCGCCAGCAGCCAACTTAGCGGGGGATCCTACGAGCAGTACTTC; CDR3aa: CASSQLSGGSYEQYF
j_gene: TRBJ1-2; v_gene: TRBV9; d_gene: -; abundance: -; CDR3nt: TGTGCCAGCAGCGTACGGGACGCCGGGGTGCACTATGGCTACACCTTC; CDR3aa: CASSVRDAGVHYGYTF
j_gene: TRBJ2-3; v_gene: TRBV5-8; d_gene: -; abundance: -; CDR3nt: TGTGCCAGCAGCTTGGTTTCCGGGGACCATAATACGCAGTATTTT; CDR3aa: CASSLVSGDHNTQYF
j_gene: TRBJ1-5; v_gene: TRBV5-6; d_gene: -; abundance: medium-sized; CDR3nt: TGTGCCAGCAGCTTGACTAGGGGGGTTTATAGCAATCAGCCCCAGCATTTT; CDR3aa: CASSLTRGVYSNQPQHF
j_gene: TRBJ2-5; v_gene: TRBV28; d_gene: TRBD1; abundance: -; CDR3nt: TGTGCCAGCAGTTTAGCCCTAACAGGGGAGGAGACCCAGTACTTC; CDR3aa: CASSLALTGEETQYF
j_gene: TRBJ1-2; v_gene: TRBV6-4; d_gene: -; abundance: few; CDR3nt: TGTGCCAGCAAAGGCCTGGGGGAAAGTGGCTACACCTTC; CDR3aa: CASKGLGESGYTF
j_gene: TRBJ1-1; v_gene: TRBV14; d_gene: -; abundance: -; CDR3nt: TGTGCCAGCAGGGGTCGCGGCACTGAAGCTTTCTTT; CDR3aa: CASRGRGTEAFF
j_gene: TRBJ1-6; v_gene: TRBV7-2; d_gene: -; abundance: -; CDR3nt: TGTGCCAGCAGCTTAGTCAGGGCAGGGTCACCCCTCCACTTT; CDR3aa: CASSLVRAGSPLHF
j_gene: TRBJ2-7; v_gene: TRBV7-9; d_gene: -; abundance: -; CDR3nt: TGTGCCAGCAGACCTCCGGGTGTAAGCTACGAGCAGTACTTC; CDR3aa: CASRPPGVSYEQYF
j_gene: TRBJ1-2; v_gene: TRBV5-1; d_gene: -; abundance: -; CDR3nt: TGCGCCAGCAGTGAGCGGGGGCGATCCACTAACTATGGCTACACCTTC; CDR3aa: CASSERGRSTNYGYTF